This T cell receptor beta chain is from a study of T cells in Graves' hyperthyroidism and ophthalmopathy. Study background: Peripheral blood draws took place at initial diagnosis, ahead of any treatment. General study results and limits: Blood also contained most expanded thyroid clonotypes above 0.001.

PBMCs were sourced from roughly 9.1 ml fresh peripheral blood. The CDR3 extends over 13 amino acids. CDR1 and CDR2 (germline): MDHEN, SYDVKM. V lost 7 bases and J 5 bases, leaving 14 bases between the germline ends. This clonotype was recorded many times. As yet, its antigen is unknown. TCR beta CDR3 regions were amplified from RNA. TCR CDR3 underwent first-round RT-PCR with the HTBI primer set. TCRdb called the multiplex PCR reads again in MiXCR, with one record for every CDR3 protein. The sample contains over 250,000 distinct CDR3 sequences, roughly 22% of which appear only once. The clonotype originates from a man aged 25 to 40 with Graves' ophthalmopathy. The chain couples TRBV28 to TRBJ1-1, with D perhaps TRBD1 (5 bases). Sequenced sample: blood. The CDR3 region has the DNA TGTGCCAGCAACCAACTGGGGGGTACTGAAGCTTTCTTT. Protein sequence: CASNQLGGTEAFF.